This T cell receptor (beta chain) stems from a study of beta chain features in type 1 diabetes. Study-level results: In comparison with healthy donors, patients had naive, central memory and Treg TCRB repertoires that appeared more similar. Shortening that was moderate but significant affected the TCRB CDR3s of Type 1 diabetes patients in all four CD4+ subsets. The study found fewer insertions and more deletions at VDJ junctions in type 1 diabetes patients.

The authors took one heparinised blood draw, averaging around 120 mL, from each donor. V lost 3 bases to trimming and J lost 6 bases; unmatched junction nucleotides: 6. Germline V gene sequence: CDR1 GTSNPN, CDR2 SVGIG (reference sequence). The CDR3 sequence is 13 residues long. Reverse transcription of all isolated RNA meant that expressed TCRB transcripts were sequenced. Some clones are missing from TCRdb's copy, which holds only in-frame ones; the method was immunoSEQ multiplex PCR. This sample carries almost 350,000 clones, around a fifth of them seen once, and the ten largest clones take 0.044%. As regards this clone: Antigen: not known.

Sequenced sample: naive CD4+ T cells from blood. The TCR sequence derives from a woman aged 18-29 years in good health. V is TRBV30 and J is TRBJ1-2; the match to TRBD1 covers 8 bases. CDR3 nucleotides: TGTGCCTGGAGGATGACAGGGGTCGATGGCTACACCTTC. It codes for CAWRMTGVDGYTF.